The sequence of this T cell receptor (beta chain) was determined in a study of T cell responses to AZD1222 COVID-19 vaccine. Broader study findings: Donors skewed white British and female; clonal diversity was possibly underestimated. When two AZD1222 doses had been given, Spike-specific TCR breadth and depth rose. Repertoire sampling happened only post peak T cell response.

The length of the CDR3 is 14 residues. V lost 5 bases and J lost 3, with 11 bases in between. Germline V lookup: CDR1 SEHNR, CDR2 FQNEAQ (reference sequence). The repertoire was sequenced with immunoSEQ multiplex PCR; TCRdb's copy has only in-frame clones and lacks some. This sample yields tens of thousands of clones, of which roughly three quarters are seen a single time; 20% belongs to the top ten. This clone has a handful of counts. What it recognizes is unknown. Material: peripheral blood, obtained on day 0 of MenACWY control vaccination. The receptor's source is an adult in good health. V usage is TRBV7-9 and J usage is TRBJ1-3, with D possibly TRBD1 on 5 matching bases. The CDR3 reads CASSTRDRGNTIYF. DNA for the CDR3: TGTGCCAGCAGCACCCGGGACCGTGGAAACACCATATATTTT.